Included here is one TCR beta chain sequence, with context. Per the authors' pipeline: Amplified reference gene primers provided the basis for estimating nucleated cell counts. Generated by immunoSEQ multiplex PCR, the TCRdb table keeps only in-frame clones and is missing some. D and trimming were read from the DNA, whereas the V and J calls and clone size are those reported in that table. Altogether 75,000 to 90,000 clones are present, over 70% being singletons, with the ten largest covering around 10%. The data stem from a study of blood T cell repertoires in COVID-19. On the study more broadly: Acute-phase and convalescent COVID-19 samples originated in the United States, Italy and Spain. The cDNA or gDNA used as material had been derived from T cells, B-cell-depleted T cells, or PBMCs.

The germline V gene encodes CDR1 SQVTM and CDR2 ANQGSEA. Trimming took off 6 bases at V and 5 bases at J, with 20 bases between the two ends. The CDR3 has 14 residues. The sample consisted of peripheral blood. The V and J genes are TRBV29-1 and TRBJ2-7; no reliable D call. This TCR came from an older man with acute or convalescent COVID-19. The CDR3 is CSVLGARLNDEQYF. In DNA form, the CDR3 reads TGCAGCGTCCTGGGCGCCAGGTTGAATGACGAGCAGTACTTC.